The present TCR beta chain was sequenced within a study of T cell responses to AZD1222 COVID-19 vaccine. Whole-study results and caveats: Of spike-specific TCRs, nearly half reportedly target regions left unmutated in variants. Spike was spanned by vaccine-associated CD4 TCRs, with dominance at 160-218 and 743-854.

Clones were sequenced by immunoSEQ multiplex PCR, and TCRdb holds only the in-frame ones, with some missing. The sample carries under 200,000 clones, less than 95% recorded once. The J segment lost 5 bases and the V segment lost 3 bases, leaving 8 bases of the junction unmatched. The CDR3 is 15 amino acids. Germline assignment: CDR1 KGHSH and CDR2 LQKENI. On this clone: Antigen unknown.

Source: peripheral blood, taken on day 0 of AZD1222 vaccination. The chain has TRBV18 and TRBJ2-3, with 7 bases fitting TRBD1. The receptor's source is an adult in good health. CDR3 sequence (DNA): TGTGCCAGCTCACCCCAAGGACCAGGGGGAGATACGCAGTATTTT. Amino acid sequence: CASSPQGPGGDTQYF.